This TCR beta chain emerged from a study of T cells in Graves' hyperthyroidism and ophthalmopathy. Stable Graves' hyperthyroidism meant no ophthalmopathy progression within 18 months. Aged 18 to 65, the patients had hyperthyroidism that was newly diagnosed and had lasted under 2 months. PBMCs were derived from roughly 10 ml fresh peripheral blood. This clonotype was picked up a small number of times. RNA transcripts were the template for amplifying TCR beta CDR3 regions. HTBI primers were used for first-round RT-PCR of the TCR CDR3. In TCRdb, the multiplex PCR reads were re-called with MiXCR into one record per CDR3 protein. The sample shows 600,000 or so distinct CDR3 sequences, about 17% of them seen only once. Germline V gene sequence: CDR1 LGHNA, CDR2 YNFKEQ. This CDR3 is 15 amino acids long. V lost 5 bases to trimming and J lost 6 bases; unmatched junction nucleotides: 11.

The chain recombines TRBV4-2 with TRBJ1-2; 8 positions agree with TRBD1. The source of this sequence is a woman aged 30 to 39 with Graves' hyperthyroidism. Sequencing was carried out using blood. In DNA form, the CDR3 reads TGTGCCAGCAGCAACAAGCGGCAGACAGGGGATGGCTACACCTTC. It is translated as CASSNKRQTGDGYTF.